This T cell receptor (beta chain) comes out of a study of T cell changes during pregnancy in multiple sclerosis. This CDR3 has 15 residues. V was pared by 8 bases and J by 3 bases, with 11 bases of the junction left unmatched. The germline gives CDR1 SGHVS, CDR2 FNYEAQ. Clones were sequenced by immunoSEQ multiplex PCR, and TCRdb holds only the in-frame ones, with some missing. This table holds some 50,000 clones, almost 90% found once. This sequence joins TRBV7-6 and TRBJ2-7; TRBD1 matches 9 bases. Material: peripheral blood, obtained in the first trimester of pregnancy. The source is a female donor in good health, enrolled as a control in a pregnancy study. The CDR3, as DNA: TGTGCCAGCTGCAACCCCGGGACAGGGTGCTACGAGCAGTACTTC. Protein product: CASCNPGTGCYEQYF.